The T cell receptor beta chain described here comes from a study of blood T cell repertoires in COVID-19. Some clones are missing from TCRdb's copy, which holds only in-frame ones; the method was immunoSEQ multiplex PCR. The sample has some 250,000 clones; 70% to 90% are singletons. The CDR3 is 14 amino acids. Trimming removed 4 bases at V and 4 bases at J, with 13 bases between. In germline, CDR1 is LGHDT, CDR2 YNNKEL (reference sequence). Two negative PCRs, clearance, or symptom resolution were required of recovered Cohort 3 donors. This TCR was sampled from a woman aged 45-59 years who had recovered from COVID-19. The chain uses TRBV3-1 (or the pseudogene TRBV3-2) and TRBJ1-2; possible D gene TRBD1, 5 bases. Sample: PBMCs or T cells enriched from blood (not recorded which). The CDR3 reads CASSLGLTSYGYTF. The CDR3 coding sequence is TGTGCCAGCAGCCTGGGGCTGACCTCCTATGGCTACACCTTC.